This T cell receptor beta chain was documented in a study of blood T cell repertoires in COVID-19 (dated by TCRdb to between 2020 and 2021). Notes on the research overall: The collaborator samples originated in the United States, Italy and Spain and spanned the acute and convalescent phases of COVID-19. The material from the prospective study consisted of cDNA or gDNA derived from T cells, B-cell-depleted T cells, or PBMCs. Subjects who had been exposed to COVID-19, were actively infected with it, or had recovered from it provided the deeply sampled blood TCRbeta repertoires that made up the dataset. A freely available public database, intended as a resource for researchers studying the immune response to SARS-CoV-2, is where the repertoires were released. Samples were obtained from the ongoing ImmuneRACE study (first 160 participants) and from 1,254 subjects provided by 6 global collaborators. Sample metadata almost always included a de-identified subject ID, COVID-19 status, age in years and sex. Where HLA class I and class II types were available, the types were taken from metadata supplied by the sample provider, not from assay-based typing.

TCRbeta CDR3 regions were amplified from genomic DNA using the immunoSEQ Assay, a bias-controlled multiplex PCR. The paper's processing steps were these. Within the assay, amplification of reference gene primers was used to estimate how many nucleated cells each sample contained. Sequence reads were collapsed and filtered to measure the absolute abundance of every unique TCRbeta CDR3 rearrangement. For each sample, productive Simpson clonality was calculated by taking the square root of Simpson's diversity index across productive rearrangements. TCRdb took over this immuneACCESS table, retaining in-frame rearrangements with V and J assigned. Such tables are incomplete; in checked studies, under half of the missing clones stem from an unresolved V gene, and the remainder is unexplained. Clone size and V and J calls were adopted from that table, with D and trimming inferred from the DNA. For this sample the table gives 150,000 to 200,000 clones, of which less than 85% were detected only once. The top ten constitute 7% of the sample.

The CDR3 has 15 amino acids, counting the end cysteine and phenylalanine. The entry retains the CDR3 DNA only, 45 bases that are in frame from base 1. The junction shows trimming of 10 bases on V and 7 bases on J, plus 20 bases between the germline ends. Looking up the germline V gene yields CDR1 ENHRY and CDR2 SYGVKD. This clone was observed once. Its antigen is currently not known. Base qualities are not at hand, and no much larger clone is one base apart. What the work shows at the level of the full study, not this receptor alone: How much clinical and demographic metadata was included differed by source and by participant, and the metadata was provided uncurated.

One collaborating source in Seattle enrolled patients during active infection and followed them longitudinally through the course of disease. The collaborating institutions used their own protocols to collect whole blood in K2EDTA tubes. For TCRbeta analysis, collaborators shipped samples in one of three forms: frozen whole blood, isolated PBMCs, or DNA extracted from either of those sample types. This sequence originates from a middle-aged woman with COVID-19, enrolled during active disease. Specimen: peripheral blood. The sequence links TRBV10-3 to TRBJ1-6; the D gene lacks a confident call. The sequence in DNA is TGTGCCACCAGCCCCGAAGGGAGGCAAAATTCACCCCTCCACTTT. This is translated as CATSPEGRQNSPLHF.